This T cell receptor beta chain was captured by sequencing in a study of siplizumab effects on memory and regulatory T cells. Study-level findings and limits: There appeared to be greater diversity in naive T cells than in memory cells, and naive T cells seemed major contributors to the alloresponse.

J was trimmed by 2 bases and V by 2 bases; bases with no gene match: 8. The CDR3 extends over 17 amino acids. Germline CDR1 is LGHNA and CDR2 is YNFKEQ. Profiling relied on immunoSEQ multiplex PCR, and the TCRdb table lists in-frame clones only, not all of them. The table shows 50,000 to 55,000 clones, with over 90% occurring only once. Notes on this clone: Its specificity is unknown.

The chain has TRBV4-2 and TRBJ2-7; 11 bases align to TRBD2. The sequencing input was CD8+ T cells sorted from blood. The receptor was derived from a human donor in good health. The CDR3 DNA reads TGTGCCAGCAGCCAATCCTTGGGTAGCGGGAGGGCCTACGAGCAGTACTTC. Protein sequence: CASSQSLGSGRAYEQYF.